What follows are 14 T cell receptor beta chains derived from one specimen sequenced in a study of post-analysis software for immune sequencing data. Study-level points and caveats: Four or five TRBV segments were significantly more frequent in patients than in controls. TRBV5-6, TRBV5-1 and TRBV20-1 were among these segments.

Sequencing libraries made from TCR beta cDNA carried unique molecular identifiers. One entry per CDR3 protein, called by TCRdb with MiXCR from the PCR reads. The data show 600,000 to 750,000 distinct CDR3 sequences, 59% seen once. No antigen is known for these receptors. Sequencing was done on a sample of blood. The receptors originated from a girl aged 2 to 9 with multiple sclerosis.

The chain is built from TRBV7-3 and TRBJ2-1; 10 nucleotides agree with TRBD2. J lost 4 bases, V lost 5 bases, and 5 bases had no gene match. Germline V CDR1 and CDR2: SGHTA, FQGTGA. The CDR3 consists of 15 residues. In DNA, the CDR3 is TGTGCCAGCAGCGCCGGGACTAGCGAGTACAATGAGCAGTTCTTC. Amino acid sequence: CASSAGTSEYNEQFF.

This clonotype was detected once. Possible read error: a much larger clone is one base away. The V call is TRBV27, the J call TRBJ2-7; D is undetermined. This CDR3 spans 11 amino acids. Trimming shortened V by 5 bases and J by 7 bases, and 9 bases separated the two germline ends. CDR1 is MNHEY, CDR2 SMNVEV, per germline (reference sequence). CDR3 bases: TGTGCCAGCAGTAGATACAATGAGCAGTACTTC. It specifies CASSRYNEQYF.

For this clonotype: One end of the junction does not line up with germline, which may come from a read error. The chain uses TRBV5-1 and TRBJ1-5; D remains ambiguous. Per the germline V gene, CDR1 is SGHRS and CDR2 is YFSETQ. The CDR3 consists of 21 residues. The CDR3 DNA is TGCGCCAACAGCTTGGCCGCTTCATCCCTGGTCGTCCAGAGAGGCAATCAGCCCCAGCATTTT. Encoded protein: CANSLAASSLVVQRGNQPQHF.

Only a few counts were recorded for this clonotype. In DNA form, the CDR3 reads TGTGCCATCAGTGAGGTAGCGGGAGGGCCGAGTGAGCAGTTCTTC. Its protein is CAISEVAGGPSEQFF. The gene calls are TRBV10-3 and TRBJ2-1, with 11 positions matching TRBD2. The CDR3 consists of 15 residues. Germline V gives CDR1 ENHRY, CDR2 SYGVKD. V lost 2 bases to trimming and J lost 9 bases; unmatched junction nucleotides: 6.

There are a few counts of this clonotype. V is TRBV29-1 and J is TRBJ2-1; D is unclear. Germline values: CDR1 SQVTM, CDR2 ANQGSEA. This CDR3 contains 12 residues. V lost 0 bases to trimming and J lost 5 bases, with 5 bases between them. The CDR3 nucleotides read TGCAGCGTTGAAGATCTAGACAATGAGCAGTTCTTC. This gives the protein CSVEDLDNEQFF.

The V and J genes are TRBV7-2 and TRBJ2-2; D might be TRBD2 (6 bases). The CDR3 loop spans 16 amino acids. CDR1 SGHTA and CDR2 FQGNSA come from the germline V gene. Trimming took off 5 bases at V and 4 bases at J, with 17 bases between the two ends. CDR3 in DNA: TGTGCCAGCAGCCCTCTAGCGAAGGTGATCACCGGGGAGCTGTTTTTT. As protein: CASSPLAKVITGELFF. Together with reference TRBV7-2 and TRBJ2-2, the CDR3 gives the full variable domain: GAGVSQSPSNKVTEKGKDVELRCDPISGHTALYWYRQSLGQGLEFLIYFQGNSAPDKSGLPSDRFSAERTGGSVSTLTIQRTQQEDSAVYLCASSPLAKVITGELFFGEGSRLTVL.

V usage is TRBV10-3 and J usage is TRBJ2-3; D unclear. CDR3 length equals 15 residues. From germline, CDR1 is ENHRY and CDR2 SYGVKD. V was clipped by 0 bases and J by 2 bases, with 9 bases between them. The CDR3 DNA sequence: TGTGCCATCAGTGAGTCGCCAGCCCACACAGATACGCAGTATTTT. It codes for CAISESPAHTDTQYF.

The V call is TRBV12-3 or TRBV12-4, the J call TRBJ1-5; D may be TRBD1 (5 bases). V lost 3 bases to trimming and J lost 3 bases, with 12 bases between them. This CDR3 is 15 amino acids long. CDR3 bases: TGTGCCAGCAGTTTTGGGGGATCCCTCAATCAGCCCCAGCATTTT. Translated, it gives CASSFGGSLNQPQHF.

The chain recombines TRBV7-9 with TRBJ1-2, with 12 bases identical to TRBD1. The CDR3 totals 17 residues. V shed 3 bases, J shed 4 bases, and the junction held 9 bases outside the gene matches. Germline loops: CDR1 SEHNR, CDR2 FQNEAQ (reference sequence). CDR3 in amino acids: CASSFEPGQGAVYGYTF. The CDR3 nucleotides are TGTGCCAGCAGCTTCGAACCGGGACAGGGGGCGGTCTATGGCTACACCTTC.

This chain uses TRBV30 with TRBJ2-7; 7 nucleotides align to TRBD2. This CDR3 region has 16 residues. CDR1 GTSNPN and CDR2 SVGIG come from the germline V gene (reference sequence). The J segment lost 0 bases and the V segment lost 1 base, leaving 9 bases of the junction unmatched. In DNA form, the CDR3 reads TGTGCCTGGAGTGCCCGTAGCGGGCGAAGCTCCTACGAGCAGTACTTC. Translating gives CAWSARSGRSSYEQYF.

This clonotype was seen a few times. The chain recombines TRBV28 with TRBJ2-1; a weak D match, TRBD1 (6 bases). Germline V lookup: CDR1 MDHEN, CDR2 SYDVKM. The CDR3 consists of 15 residues. Trimming cost V 2 bases and J 2 bases, with 10 bases left between them. CDR3 sequence (DNA): TGTGCCAGCAGTTTACTAGGGGGACCCTACAATGAGCAGTTCTTC. Protein: CASSLLGGPYNEQFF.

This clonotype was counted a few times. V and J are TRBV18 and TRBJ2-5; TRBD1 might be the D (6 bases). The CDR3 totals 14 residues. Germline assignment: CDR1 KGHSH and CDR2 LQKENI. V lost 3 bases, J lost 0 bases, and 8 bases lay in between. The CDR3 nucleotides are TGTGCCAGCTCACCCCGGGACAACCAAGAGACCCAGTACTTC. It is translated as CASSPRDNQETQYF.

The J gene is TRBJ1-3, the V gene TRBV7-6; D is possibly TRBD1 (5 bases). The CDR3 is made up of 16 amino acids. Trimming shortened V by 8 bases and J by 0 bases, and 17 bases separated the two germline ends. Germline assignment: CDR1 SGHVS and CDR2 FNYEAQ. The CDR3 DNA is TGTGCCAGCGGGCAGGGCGCCTGGGTCTCTGGAAACACCATATATTTT. Translating it yields CASGQGAWVSGNTIYF. Drawing the rest from reference TRBV7-6 and TRBJ1-3, the complete variable domain is GAGVSQSPRYKVTKRGQDVALRCDPISGHVSLYWYRQALGQGPEFLTYFNYEAQQDKSGLPNDRFSAERPEGSISTLTIQRTEQRDSAMYRCASGQGAWVSGNTIYFGEGSWLTVV.

This clonotype was detected only a few times. The chain recombines TRBV9 with TRBJ1-1; D possibly corresponds to TRBD1 (5 bases). Trimming stripped 7 bases from V and 7 bases from J, with 14 bases between. CDR1 and CDR2 (germline): SGDLS, YYNGEE. This CDR3 has 12 amino acids. For the CDR3, the DNA is TGTGCCAGCGGGGGGGGGTCCGGTGAAGCTTTCTTT. Protein sequence: CASGGGSGEAFF.